This paragraph reports one TCR beta chain. The antigen remains unidentified. The CDR3 has 18 residues. In germline, CDR1 is SGDLS, CDR2 YYNGEE. V gave up 2 bases and J gave up 2 bases; unmatched junction bases: 12. With 60 Vbeta and 13 Jbeta primers, the PCR was carried out. The table came from immunoSEQ multiplex PCR; TCRdb's copy has only in-frame clones and leaves some out. The table has under 200,000 clones, just under 80% seen once; the top ten hold 1%. This sample stems from a study of cytomegalovirus exposure and HLA in healthy donors. Overall study findings and caveats: According to the study, roughly 160 TCR beta chains were cytomegalovirus-associated.

The sequenced material came from PBMCs. The chain carries TRBV9 and TRBJ2-1; TRBD2 matches 8 bases. This sequence originates from a woman aged 45-60 years in good health and CMV-seropositive. CDR3 sequence (DNA): TGTGCCAGCAGCGTCGGGACCACTAGCGGCGGCCCCTACAATGAGCAGTTCTTC. Its translation is CASSVGTTSGGPYNEQFF.